This T cell receptor beta chain stems from a study of blood T cell repertoires in COVID-19. Study-level background: From the United States, Italy and Spain came samples of acute and convalescent COVID-19. Sources were T cells, B-cell-depleted T cells, or PBMCs; the material itself was cDNA or gDNA.

The germline V and J ends were trimmed by 0 bases and 4 bases, with 9 bases remaining between them. The CDR3 runs 15 residues. CDR1 is LNHDA and CDR2 is SQIVND in the germline V gene (reference sequence). As originally analysed: Scientists estimated how many nucleated cells there were by amplifying reference gene primers. Produced via immunoSEQ multiplex PCR; TCRdb's table is partial and in-frame only. V and J calls plus clone size are reproduced from that table; the DNA served to infer D and trimming. Among around 700,000 clones listed, 85% to 90% were seen once. This clonotype originated in a woman aged 18-29 years with acute or convalescent COVID-19. V is TRBV19 and J is TRBJ2-2; D not certain. The source material was peripheral blood. DNA for the CDR3: TGTGCCAGTAGTATAGATTTAACGGTCACCGGGGAGCTGTTTTTT. It translates to CASSIDLTVTGELFF. Full variable domain (rest looked up from reference TRBV19 and TRBJ2-2): DGGITQSPKYLFRKEGQNVTLSCEQNLNHDAMYWYRQDPGQGLRLIYYSQIVNDFQKGDIAEGYSVSREKKESFPLTVTSAQKNPTAFYLCASSIDLTVTGELFFGEGSRLTVL.